This TCR beta chain originates from a study of blood T cell repertoires in COVID-19. Per the original data handling: Amplified reference gene primers provided the basis for estimating nucleated cell counts. Assay used: immunoSEQ multiplex PCR; TCRdb lists only in-frame clones, some missing. The DNA was the basis for D and trimming; V, J and clone size are from that table. Here the sample spans about 490,000 clones, roughly 88% being singletons. CDR1 and CDR2 (germline): LGHNA, YSLEER. V lost 1 base to trimming and J lost 9 bases, with 13 bases between them. The CDR3 is 13 amino acids. Source material: peripheral blood. The gene calls are TRBV4-3 and TRBJ2-7, with D possibly TRBD1 on 5 matching bases. The receptor comes from a human donor in a cohort sampled during active COVID-19. Here the CDR3 DNA reads TGCGCCAGCAGCCAAGTTAGCCAGGGTGCGCAGTACTTC. Protein product: CASSQVSQGAQYF.